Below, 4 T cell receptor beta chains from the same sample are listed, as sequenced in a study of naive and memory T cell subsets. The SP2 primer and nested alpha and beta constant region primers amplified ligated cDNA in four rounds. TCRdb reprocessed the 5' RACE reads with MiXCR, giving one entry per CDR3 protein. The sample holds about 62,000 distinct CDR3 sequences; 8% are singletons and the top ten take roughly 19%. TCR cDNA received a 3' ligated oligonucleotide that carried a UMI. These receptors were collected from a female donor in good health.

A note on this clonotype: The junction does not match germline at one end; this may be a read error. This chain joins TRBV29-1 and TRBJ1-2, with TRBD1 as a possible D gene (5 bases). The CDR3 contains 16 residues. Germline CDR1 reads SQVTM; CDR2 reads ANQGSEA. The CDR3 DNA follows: TGCGGCGTTGAAGATCGTTGGGAGGGGAGCGACGGGGGCTACACCTTC. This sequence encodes CGVEDRWEGSDGGYTF.

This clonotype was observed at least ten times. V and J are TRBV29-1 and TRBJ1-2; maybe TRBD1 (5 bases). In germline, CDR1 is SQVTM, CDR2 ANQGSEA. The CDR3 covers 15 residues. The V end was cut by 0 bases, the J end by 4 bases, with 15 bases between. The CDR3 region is CSVEDPLAGFYGYTF. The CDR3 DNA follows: TGCAGCGTTGAAGATCCCTTGGCAGGGTTCTATGGCTACACCTTC.

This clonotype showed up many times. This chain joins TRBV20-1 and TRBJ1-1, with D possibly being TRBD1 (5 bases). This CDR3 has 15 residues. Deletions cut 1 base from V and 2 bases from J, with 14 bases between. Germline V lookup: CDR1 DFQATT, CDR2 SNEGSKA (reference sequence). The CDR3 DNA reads TGCAGTGCTAGAGGAGTGGGGGTTTCAAACACTGAAGCTTTCTTT. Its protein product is CSARGVGVSNTEAFF.

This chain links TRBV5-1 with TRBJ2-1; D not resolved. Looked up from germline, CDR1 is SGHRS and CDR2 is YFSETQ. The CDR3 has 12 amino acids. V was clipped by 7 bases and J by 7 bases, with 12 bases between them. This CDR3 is CASSRGWNEQFF. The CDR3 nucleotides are TGCGCCAGCTCCAGAGGCTGGAATGAGCAGTTCTTC.